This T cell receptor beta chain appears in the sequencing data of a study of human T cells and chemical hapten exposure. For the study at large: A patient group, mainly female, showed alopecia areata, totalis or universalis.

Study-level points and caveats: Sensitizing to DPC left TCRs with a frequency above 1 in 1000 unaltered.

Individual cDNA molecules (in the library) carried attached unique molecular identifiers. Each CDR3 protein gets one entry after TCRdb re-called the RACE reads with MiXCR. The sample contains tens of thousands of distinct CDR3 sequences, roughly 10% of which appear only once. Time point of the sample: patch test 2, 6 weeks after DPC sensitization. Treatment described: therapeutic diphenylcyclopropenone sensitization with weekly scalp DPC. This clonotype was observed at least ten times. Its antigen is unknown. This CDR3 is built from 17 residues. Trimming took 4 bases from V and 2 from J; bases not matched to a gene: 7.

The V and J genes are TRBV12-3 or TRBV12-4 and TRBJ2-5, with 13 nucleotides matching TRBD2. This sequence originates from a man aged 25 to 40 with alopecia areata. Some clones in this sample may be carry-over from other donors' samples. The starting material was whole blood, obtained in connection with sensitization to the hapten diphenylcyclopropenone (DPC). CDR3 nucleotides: TGTGCCAGCAGTTCGGGACTAGCGGGGTTCCTTCAAGAGACCCAGTACTTC. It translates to CASSSGLAGFLQETQYF.